What follows are 28 T cell receptor beta chains derived from one specimen sequenced in a study of T cell repertoires in ileal Crohn's disease. The data were produced by immunoSEQ multiplex PCR, yet TCRdb's version contains in-frame clones alone and is incomplete. The sample has some 11,000 clones, 72% seen once. Time point in this sample: neoterminal ileum biopsy at postoperative endoscopy, about 6 months after surgery. Sample: ileal tissue. These receptors all come from an adult with Crohn's disease.

The genes are TRBV5-6 and TRBJ2-1; D gene uncertain. The CDR3 length is 16 residues. Germline lookup yields CDR1 SGHDT and CDR2 YYEEEE. Trimming took 6 bases from V and 0 from J, leaving 16 bases between them. The CDR3 bases are TGTGCCAGCACCCCTTTTCGGGTTAGCTCCTACAATGAGCAGTTCTTC. It encodes CASTPFRVSSYNEQFF.

The V and J genes are TRBV6-5 and TRBJ2-3, with 10 nucleotides matching TRBD2. The CDR3 length is 14 residues. In germline, CDR1 is MNHEY, CDR2 SVGAGI. The ends lost 8 bases at V and 11 bases at J; junction bases unmatched: 13. The CDR3 sequence: CASHLAGASARQYF. The CDR3, as DNA: TGTGCCAGCCACCTAGCGGGGGCCTCAGCGAGGCAGTATTTT.

This CDR3 is CAISEQPGQGVYGYTF. In DNA form, the CDR3 reads TGTGCCATCAGTGAACAGCCGGGACAGGGGGTCTATGGCTACACCTTC. V usage is TRBV10-3 and J usage is TRBJ1-2; 11 bases are a match to TRBD1. The germline V gene encodes CDR1 ENHRY and CDR2 SYGVKD. The junction had 7 bases not matched to a gene; V was cut back by 3 bases and J by 4 bases. This CDR3 has 16 amino acids.

This chain links TRBV18 with TRBJ2-2, with 9 bases aligning to TRBD2. The trim removed 3 bases at V and 1 base at J, leaving 6 bases unmatched. This CDR3 comprises 17 residues. Germline V lookup: CDR1 KGHSH, CDR2 LQKENI. The CDR3 coding sequence is TGTGCCAGCTCACCCTCTAGCGGGAAGTGGAACACCGGGGAGCTGTTTTTT. This encodes CASSPSSGKWNTGELFF.

The gene calls are TRBV9 and TRBJ2-2, with D possibly being TRBD2 (6 bases). The V end was cut by 0 bases, the J end by 7 bases, with 7 bases between. CDR1 is SGDLS, CDR2 YYNGEE, per germline. The CDR3 is 13 amino acids. The chain's CDR3 is CASSVGGDGELFF. The CDR3 DNA reads TGTGCCAGCAGCGTAGGGGGGGACGGGGAGCTGTTTTTT.

The chain has TRBV2 and TRBJ1-5; D is uncertain. Germline loops: CDR1 SNHLY, CDR2 FYNNEI. Trimming removed 6 bases from V and 0 bases from J, with 9 bases in between. The CDR3 is 14 residues long. CDR3 nucleotide sequence: TGTGCCAGCAGCTCCACCTATAGCAATCAGCCCCAGCATTTT. Its translation is CASSSTYSNQPQHF. The full variable domain, completed using reference TRBV2 and TRBJ1-5, is EPEVTQTPSHQVTQMGQEVILRCVPISNHLYFYWYRQILGQKVEFLVSFYNNEISEKSEIFDDQFSVERPDGSNFTLKIRSTKLEDSAMYFCASSSTYSNQPQHFGDGTRLSIL.

The V and J genes are TRBV5-6 and TRBJ2-1, with TRBD2 matching 13 bases. The CDR3 runs to 16 residues. Germline lookup yields CDR1 SGHDT and CDR2 YYEEEE. The ends lost 3 bases at V and 9 bases at J; junction bases unmatched: 9. The CDR3 nucleotides are TGTGCCAGCAGCTCTTTGACTAGCGGGAGGTTAATTGAGCAGTTCTTC. Its protein is CASSSLTSGRLIEQFF.

The gene calls are TRBV6-1 and TRBJ1-1; perhaps TRBD1 as D (5 bases). The CDR3 sequence is 11 residues long. V was shortened by 8 bases and J by 3 bases, with 7 bases between the two germline ends. Germline CDR1 MNHNS, CDR2 SASEGT. CDR3 coding DNA: TGTGCCAGCGACAGATACACTGAAGCTTTCTTT. It is translated as CASDRYTEAFF.

This clone was seen only a few times. The sample holds other DNA sequences that translate to the same CDR3. The chain's CDR3 is CASSLGGNQETQYF. In nucleotides, the CDR3 is TGCGCCAGCAGCTTGGGGGGCAACCAAGAGACCCAGTACTTC. The chain couples TRBV5-1 to TRBJ2-5; TRBD1 might be the D (5 bases). Trimming stripped 0 bases from V and 0 bases from J, with 6 bases between. This CDR3 contains 14 residues. From germline, CDR1 is SGHRS and CDR2 YFSETQ.

Comment on this clone: The same CDR3 arises from other DNA sequences in this sample as well. The genes are TRBV9 and TRBJ1-1; a weak D match, TRBD1 (6 bases). Germline CDR1 is SGDLS and CDR2 is YYNGEE. The CDR3 extends over 14 amino acids. Trimming shortened V by 3 bases and J by 0 bases, and 9 bases separated the two germline ends. CDR3 DNA: TGTGCCAGCAGCGGGGGACATCTGAACACTGAAGCTTTCTTT. Translating gives CASSGGHLNTEAFF.

V is TRBV10-3 and J is TRBJ2-5; 8 positions agree with TRBD1. Germline CDR1 and CDR2: ENHRY and SYGVKD. With V trimmed by 6 bases and J by 3 bases, 6 bases remained unmatched. This CDR3 has 14 amino acids. CDR3 sequence: CAISQTGGKETQYF. The CDR3 bases are TGTGCCATCAGCCAAACAGGGGGTAAAGAGACCCAGTACTTC.

This clone was counted once. V is TRBV5-1 and J is TRBJ2-1, with 7 nucleotides matching TRBD2. V gave up 0 bases and J gave up 9 bases; unmatched junction bases: 12. CDR3 length: 16 residues. Looked up from germline, CDR1 is SGHRS and CDR2 is YFSETQ. CDR3 protein: CASSLAGSTSVFEQFF. The CDR3 bases are TGCGCCAGCAGCTTGGCCGGTAGTACTAGCGTCTTTGAGCAGTTCTTC.

This clone has just a few counts. The V and J genes are TRBV5-1 and TRBJ2-5; 8 bases are shared with TRBD2. The DNA end is more similar to TRBJ2-7, so the J call may be wrong. Germline V gives CDR1 SGHRS, CDR2 YFSETQ. The CDR3 contains 15 residues. The CDR3 loop reads CASSKDRAGGYEQYF. CDR3 nucleotide sequence: TGCGCCAGCAGCAAGGACCGCGCGGGGGGCTACGAGCAGTACTTC.

The V gene is TRBV9, the J gene TRBJ2-1; 9 bases match TRBD2. The CDR3 covers 16 residues. Germline values: CDR1 SGDLS, CDR2 YYNGEE. V shed 4 bases, J shed 2 bases, and the junction held 7 bases outside the gene matches. The chain's CDR3 is CASSSSTSGTYNEQFF. For the CDR3, the DNA is TGTGCCAGCAGCTCCTCGACTAGCGGCACCTACAATGAGCAGTTCTTC.

The J gene is TRBJ2-7, the V gene TRBV7-2, with 11 bases identical to TRBD2. Germline CDR1 SGHTA, CDR2 FQGNSA. The CDR3 is made up of 15 amino acids. V lost 5 bases to trimming and J lost 3 bases; unmatched junction nucleotides: 6. This chain's CDR3 is CASSAGTSGYYEQYF. CDR3 DNA: TGTGCCAGCAGCGCCGGGACTAGCGGTTACTACGAGCAGTACTTC.

The rearrangement joins TRBV6-1 to TRBJ2-2, with D possibly being TRBD1 (5 bases). V lost 3 bases and J lost 3, with 8 bases in between. Germline CDR1 reads MNHNS; CDR2 reads SASEGT. The CDR3 contains 14 residues. CDR3 in amino acids: CASSEQGDTGELFF. For the CDR3, the DNA is TGTGCCAGCAGTGAGCAGGGTGACACCGGGGAGCTGTTTTTT.

This chain links TRBV19 with TRBJ1-1; D gene uncertain. Germline V gene data show CDR1 as LNHDA and CDR2 as SQIVND (reference sequence). This CDR3 is built from 13 residues. V was clipped by 2 bases and J by 4 bases, with 8 bases between them. The CDR3 DNA is TGTGCCAGTAGTATAAAAGGGAGCACTGAAGCTTTCTTT. This gives the protein CASSIKGSTEAFF.

This chain connects TRBV30 to TRBJ1-5, with D tentatively TRBD1 (6 bases). The CDR3 loop spans 14 amino acids. The V end lost 1 base, the J end lost 3 bases, and 10 bases lay between the germline ends. The germline gives CDR1 GTSNPN, CDR2 SVGIG (reference sequence). The CDR3 protein is CAWSDQGNNQPQHF. The CDR3 coding sequence is TGTGCCTGGAGTGACCAGGGGAACAATCAGCCCCAGCATTTT.

The chain carries TRBV5-4 and TRBJ2-2; tentative D call: TRBD2 (6 bases). This CDR3 is 17 amino acids long. From germline, CDR1 is SGHNT and CDR2 YYREEE (reference sequence). Deletions cut 0 bases from V and 5 bases from J, with 17 bases between. The CDR3 DNA is TGTGCCAGCAGCTTGGGGGGGGTGGAGGGCAAGACCGGGGAGCTGTTTTTT. Amino acid sequence: CASSLGGVEGKTGELFF.

The V call is TRBV5-1, the J call TRBJ2-5; D uncertain. Per germline, CDR1 SGHRS and CDR2 YFSETQ. The V end lost 1 base, the J end lost 2 bases, and 9 bases lay between the germline ends. The CDR3 runs 14 residues. CDR3 sequence reads: CASSLPPEQETQYF. The CDR3 coding sequence is TGCGCCAGCAGCTTGCCTCCCGAGCAAGAGACCCAGTACTTC. The full variable domain, rest sourced from reference TRBV5-1 and TRBJ2-5, is KAGVTQTPRYLIKTRGQQVTLSCSPISGHRSVSWYQQTPGQGLQFLFEYFSETQRNKGNFPGRFSGRQFSNSRSEMNVSTLELGDSALYLCASSLPPEQETQYFGPGTRLLVL.

J is TRBJ2-3 and V is TRBV9, with 15 bases identical to TRBD2. The V gene's germline CDR1 is SGDLS and CDR2 YYNGEE. The junction had 9 bases not matched to a gene; V was cut back by 4 bases and J by 0 bases. CDR3 size: 19 residues. The CDR3 DNA follows: TGTGCCAGCAGCCCCGGACTAGCGGGAGGGGAGAGGAGCACAGATACGCAGTATTTT. Residues: CASSPGLAGGERSTDTQYF.

The J gene is TRBJ1-2, the V gene TRBV4-2; the D gene is possibly TRBD1 (5 bases). This CDR3 comprises 17 residues. V lost 0 bases to trimming and J lost 1 base, with 15 bases between them. CDR1 is LGHNA and CDR2 is YNFKEQ in the germline V gene. The CDR3 DNA follows: TGTGCCAGCAGCCAAGAAGGGGAGGGTCTTTTTAACTATGGCTACACCTTC. Protein sequence: CASSQEGEGLFNYGYTF.

The chain employs TRBV4-1 and TRBJ2-5; a possible D gene is TRBD1 (7 bases). CDR1 is MGHRA, CDR2 YSYEKL, per germline. With 7 bases removed from V and 5 bases from J, the gap between germline ends came to 17 bases. The CDR3 has 14 residues. The CDR3 is CASNQGGTGETQYF. The CDR3 nucleotides read TGCGCCAGCAACCAGGGGGGAACCGGGGAGACCCAGTACTTC.

This chain connects TRBV18 to TRBJ1-5; D is perhaps TRBD1 (5 bases). V lost 4 bases and J 3 bases, leaving 13 bases between the germline ends. This CDR3 spans 15 amino acids. Per germline, CDR1 KGHSH and CDR2 LQKENI. The CDR3, as DNA: TGTGCCAGCTCACACATCGACAGCTTCAATCAGCCCCAGCATTTT. This sequence encodes CASSHIDSFNQPQHF.

This clone was recorded a few times. V and J are TRBV28 and TRBJ2-2; a weak D match, TRBD1 (6 bases). Trimming removed 3 bases at V and 3 bases at J, with 14 bases between. CDR3 length: 16 amino acids. CDR1 and CDR2 (germline): MDHEN, SYDVKM. CDR3 loop: CASSFIPGVDTGELFF. The CDR3 DNA sequence: TGTGCCAGCAGTTTCATCCCAGGGGTTGACACCGGGGAGCTGTTTTTT. Filled out from reference TRBV28 and TRBJ2-2, the complete variable domain reads DVKVTQSSRYLVKRTGEKVFLECVQDMDHENMFWYRQDPGLGLRLIYFSYDVKMKEKGDIPEGYSVSREKKERFSLILESASTNQTSMYLCASSFIPGVDTGELFFGEGSRLTVL.

This chain links TRBV15 with TRBJ2-1, with TRBD1 as a possible D gene (6 bases). The ends were cut back, 3 bases at V and 2 bases at J, with 8 bases in the middle. The CDR3 totals 14 residues. Germline values: CDR1 LNHNV, CDR2 YYDKDF (reference sequence). The DNA for the CDR3 is TGTGCCACCAGCAGTCAGGGGACCTACAATGAGCAGTTCTTC. It encodes CATSSQGTYNEQFF.

The V and J genes are TRBV13 and TRBJ1-2, with D possibly matching TRBD1 (6 bases). Per the germline V gene, CDR1 is PRHDT and CDR2 is FYEKMQ (reference sequence). Trimming cost V 1 base and J 4 bases, with 10 bases left between them. The CDR3 totals 14 residues. The chain's CDR3 is CASSLDQGLYGYTF. In nucleotides, the CDR3 is TGTGCCAGCAGCTTAGATCAGGGGCTCTATGGCTACACCTTC. Drawing the rest from reference TRBV13 and TRBJ1-2, the complete variable domain is AAGVIQSPRHLIKEKRETATLKCYPIPRHDTVYWYQQGPGQDPQFLISFYEKMQSDKGSIPDRFSAQQFSDYHSELNMSSLELGDSALYFCASSLDQGLYGYTFGSGTRLTVV.

The chain joins TRBV29-1 to TRBJ2-3; TRBD2 aligns across 11 bases. Per germline, CDR1 SQVTM and CDR2 ANQGSEA. V shed 7 bases and J 2 bases; nucleotides not matched to a gene: 11. The CDR3 contains 16 residues. CDR3 loop: CSARGGTSGFTDTQYF. The CDR3 DNA follows: TGCAGCGCTAGGGGGGGGACTAGCGGATTCACAGATACGCAGTATTTT.